Listed below are T cell receptor beta chains from one sample, sequenced in a study of glioma-infiltrating T cells after dendritic cell vaccination. TCRdb's table, derived via immunoSEQ multiplex PCR, lists solely in-frame clones and lacks some. The sample lists 95,000 to 110,000 clones, about four fifths occurring once. Material: blood, obtained before dendritic cell vaccination. All receptors derive from a human donor with glioblastoma. Each CDR3 is given without its conserved first and last residue.

V gene: TRBV5-1
CDR3 protein: ASSLLPDRMGTEAF

V gene: TRBV7-2
CDR3 protein: ASSLPGQGSDEQF

V gene: TRBV6-5
CDR3 protein: ASSRLGVNNSPLH

V gene: TRBV30
CDR3 protein: AWSVLATNEKLF

V gene: TRBV5-1
CDR3 protein: ASSQQPNYGYT

V gene: TRBV5-5
CDR3 protein: ASSLGQGLSYEQY

V gene: TRBV6-4
CDR3 protein: ASSSLGLGIGELF

V gene: TRBV11-2
CDR3 protein: ASSSRGYEQY

V gene: TRBV10-3
CDR3 protein: AIGQNNQPQH

V gene: TRBV11-3
CDR3 protein: ASSLMTANSGNTIY

V gene: TRBV5-4
CDR3 protein: ASSLMDGGPTNEKLF

V gene: TRBV7-9
CDR3 protein: ASSLGLAGWETQY

V gene: TRBV25-1
CDR3 protein: ASSTGVNTEAF

V gene: TRBV29-1
CDR3 protein: SVEVPFPGQGEVTHGYT

V gene: TRBV10-2
CDR3 protein: ASSDEAGTGGNEQF

V gene: TRBV4-1
CDR3 protein: ASSRPPGQGYFTDTQY

V gene: TRBV5-1
CDR3 protein: ASSQGIAGYT

V gene: TRBV6-5
CDR3 protein: ASGRDRGDTEAF

V gene: TRBV6-5
CDR3 protein: ATTDRTNTEAF

V gene: TRBV7-6
CDR3 protein: ASSLGGQPHGYT

V gene: TRBV27
CDR3 protein: ASSLSAGGVGSPLH

V gene: TRBV6-1
CDR3 protein: ASSDLGNQPQH

V gene: TRBV19
CDR3 protein: ASSMGQINSPLH

V gene: TRBV7-2
CDR3 protein: ASSSPGEKLF

V gene: TRBV7-2
CDR3 protein: ASSLNQGVDEKLF

V gene: TRBV15
CDR3 protein: ATSPRGKDYGYT

V gene: TRBV7-3
CDR3 protein: ASSLTGSGDNEQF

V gene: TRBV19
CDR3 protein: ASSIVAYTEAF

V gene: TRBV5-6
CDR3 protein: ASSLAEQASPLH

V gene: TRBV5-6
CDR3 protein: ASSRDRVQETQY

V gene: TRBV18
CDR3 protein: ASSPRRGMTTGELF

V gene: TRBV10-3
CDR3 protein: AISRDRGYTNVLT

V gene: TRBV7-9
CDR3 protein: ASSIPGDGYT

V gene: TRBV30
CDR3 protein: AWSTTDEQF

V gene: TRBV5-1
CDR3 protein: ASSLVKGHIDSYEQY

V gene: TRBV30
CDR3 protein: AWRQNDRDTSYEQY

V gene: TRBV9
CDR3 protein: ASSSYEREYNEQF

V gene: TRBV11-2
CDR3 protein: ASSPRLAGGQETQY

V gene: TRBV5-1
CDR3 protein: ASSYLGEQF

V gene: TRBV7-6
CDR3 protein: ASSLETSGGPETQY

V gene: TRBV11-2
CDR3 protein: ASSLSGLRTDTQY

V gene: TRBV6-1
CDR3 protein: ASSVQGRDTEAF

V gene: TRBV2
CDR3 protein: ASSDRLNTEAF

V gene: TRBV10-1
CDR3 protein: ASSLGPREQY

V gene: TRBV4-1
CDR3 protein: ASSPGLAGGPESTDTQY

V gene: TRBV4-1
CDR3 protein: ASSPPGDYEQY

V gene: TRBV4-1
CDR3 protein: ASSQKGARVATNEKLF

V gene: TRBV29-1
CDR3 protein: SVEEVSKKGYT

V gene: TRBV9
CDR3 protein: ASSAGGGFMNTEAF

V gene: TRBV9
CDR3 protein: ASSARQGDTDTQY

V gene: TRBV7-3
CDR3 protein: ASSLNWRGDTQY

V gene: TRBV7-9
CDR3 protein: ASSSTSGMPNEQF

V gene: TRBV13
CDR3 protein: ASSLEGGGSPQY